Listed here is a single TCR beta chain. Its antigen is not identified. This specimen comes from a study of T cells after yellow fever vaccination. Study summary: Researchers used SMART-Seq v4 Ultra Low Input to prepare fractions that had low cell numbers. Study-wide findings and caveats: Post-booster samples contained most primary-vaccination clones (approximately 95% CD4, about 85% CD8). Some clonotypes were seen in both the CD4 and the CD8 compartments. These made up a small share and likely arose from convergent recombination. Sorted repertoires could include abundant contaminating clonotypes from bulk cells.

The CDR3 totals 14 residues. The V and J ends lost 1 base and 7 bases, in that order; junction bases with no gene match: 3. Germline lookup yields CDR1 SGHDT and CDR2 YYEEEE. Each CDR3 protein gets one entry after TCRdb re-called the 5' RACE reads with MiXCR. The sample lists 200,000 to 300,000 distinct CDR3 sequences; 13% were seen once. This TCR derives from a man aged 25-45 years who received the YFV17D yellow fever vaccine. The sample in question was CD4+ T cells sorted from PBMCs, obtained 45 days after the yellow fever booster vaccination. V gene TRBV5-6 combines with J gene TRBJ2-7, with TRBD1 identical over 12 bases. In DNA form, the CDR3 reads TGTGCCAGCAGCTTGAGGGACAGGGGGCGTGAGCAGTACTTC. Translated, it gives CASSLRDRGREQYF.